Each of the 5 T cell receptor beta chains below was sequenced from the same sample in a study of blood T cell repertoires in COVID-19. Method: immunoSEQ multiplex PCR; TCRdb's copy keeps in-frame clones and lacks some. The table includes 200,000 to 300,000 clones, over 80% detected once. The specimen was peripheral blood. The source is a human donor in a cohort sampled during active COVID-19.

This chain links TRBV19 with TRBJ2-1, with D possibly matching TRBD2 (5 bases). The ends were cut back, 3 bases at V and 5 bases at J, with 11 bases in the middle. CDR3 size: 14 residues. The germline V gene has CDR1 LNHDA and CDR2 SQIVND (reference sequence). In nucleotides, the CDR3 is TGTGCCAGTAGTATCTCGACTAACAACAATGAGCAGTTCTTC. It codes for CASSISTNNNEQFF.

The V gene is TRBV30, the J gene TRBJ2-3, with 9 positions matching TRBD1. V was clipped by 7 bases and J by 6 bases; unmatched bases: 11. This CDR3 is built from 14 residues. The V gene's germline CDR1 is GTSNPN and CDR2 SVGIG (reference sequence). CDR3: CASSLQGAPDTQYF. The DNA for the CDR3 is TGTGCCTCCTCCCTACAGGGGGCGCCGGATACGCAGTATTTT. The variable domain in full, with the rest retrieved from reference TRBV30 and TRBJ2-3, is SQTIHQWPATLVQPVGSPLSLECTVEGTSNPNLYWYRQAAGRGLQLLFYSVGIGQISSEVPQNLSASRPQDRQFILSSKKLLLSDSGFYLCASSLQGAPDTQYFGPGTRLTVL.

In this sample, this clone turned up many times. The J gene is TRBJ1-1, the V gene TRBV3-1 (or the pseudogene TRBV3-2), with D tentatively TRBD1 (5 bases). V lost 8 bases and J 3 bases, leaving 13 bases between the germline ends. Germline loops: CDR1 LGHDT, CDR2 YNNKEL (reference sequence). The CDR3 consists of 13 residues. The CDR3 DNA is TGTGCCAGCCGCGACTGGGGCGACACTGAAGCTTTCTTT. Protein sequence: CASRDWGDTEAFF.

The genes are TRBV27 and TRBJ2-5; the match to TRBD2 covers 11 bases. The CDR3 length is 16 residues. V lost 3 bases and J lost 3; bases outside the gene matches: 6. CDR1 MNHEY and CDR2 SMNVEV come from the germline V gene (reference sequence). The CDR3 region is CASSFESSGREETQYF. In nucleotides, the CDR3 is TGTGCCAGCAGTTTTGAGAGTAGCGGGAGGGAAGAGACCCAGTACTTC.

The chain links TRBV27 to TRBJ1-1; 7 bases are shared with TRBD1. V dropped 6 bases and J dropped 3; count of bases not matched to a gene: 10. Germline V CDR1 and CDR2: MNHEY, SMNVEV (reference sequence). The CDR3 spans 15 residues. CDR3 sequence: CASSVPDRPYTEAFF. DNA for the CDR3: TGTGCCAGCAGCGTCCCGGACAGGCCCTACACTGAAGCTTTCTTT.